This entry concerns a single T cell receptor beta chain. This sample is part of a study of T cell responses to AZD1222 COVID-19 vaccine. Study-wide context: Second doses that came at about 4 or about 12 weeks were put together.

Clones were sequenced by immunoSEQ multiplex PCR, and TCRdb holds only the in-frame ones, with some missing. The data contain about 97,000 clones, approximately 91% of them singletons. Germline assignment: CDR1 SGHVS and CDR2 FNYEAQ. The CDR3 runs 15 residues. The V gene end was trimmed by 3 bases and the J gene end by 7 bases; junction bases not matched to a gene: 8. The rearrangement uses TRBV7-6 and TRBJ1-5; 8 nucleotides line up with TRBD1. The specimen was peripheral blood, collected on day 0 of AZD1222 vaccination. The sequence derives from an adult in good health. For the CDR3, the DNA is TGTGCCAGCAGCTTGGCCCCAGGGGGCCGGCAGCCCCAGCATTTT. This translates into CASSLAPGGRQPQHF. The full variable domain, with the rest looked up from reference TRBV7-6 and TRBJ1-5, is GAGVSQSPRYKVTKRGQDVALRCDPISGHVSLYWYRQALGQGPEFLTYFNYEAQQDKSGLPNDRFSAERPEGSISTLTIQRTEQRDSAMYRCASSLAPGGRQPQHFGDGTRLSIL.